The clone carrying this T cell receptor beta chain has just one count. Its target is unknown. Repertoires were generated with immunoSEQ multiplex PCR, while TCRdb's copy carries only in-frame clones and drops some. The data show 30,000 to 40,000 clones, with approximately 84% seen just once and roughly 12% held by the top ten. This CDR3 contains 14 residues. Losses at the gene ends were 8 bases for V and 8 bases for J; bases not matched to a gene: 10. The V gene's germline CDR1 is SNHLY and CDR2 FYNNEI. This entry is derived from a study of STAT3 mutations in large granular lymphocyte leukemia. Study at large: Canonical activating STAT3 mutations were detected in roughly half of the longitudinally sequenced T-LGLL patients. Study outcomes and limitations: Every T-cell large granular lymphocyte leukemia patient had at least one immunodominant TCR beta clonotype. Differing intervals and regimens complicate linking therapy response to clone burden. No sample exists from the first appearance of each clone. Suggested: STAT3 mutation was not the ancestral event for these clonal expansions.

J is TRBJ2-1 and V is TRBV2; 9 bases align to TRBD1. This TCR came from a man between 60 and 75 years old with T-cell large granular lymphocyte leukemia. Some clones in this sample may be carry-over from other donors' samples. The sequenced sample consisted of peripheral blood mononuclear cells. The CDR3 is CASHRQGVFDEQFF. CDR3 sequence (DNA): TGTGCCAGCCACCGACAGGGGGTTTTCGATGAGCAGTTCTTC.